The sequence of this T cell receptor beta chain was determined in a study of human T cells and chemical hapten exposure. The CDR3 is 15 residues long. The ends were cut back, 0 bases at V and 6 bases at J, with 11 bases in the middle. Germline CDR1 and CDR2: MNHEY and SVGAGI. Notes on the study in general: As patch test score rose, PT1 expanded TCR counts tended to rise as well.

Documented time point: patch test 1, 2 weeks after DPC sensitization. Noted treatment: therapeutic diphenylcyclopropenone sensitization with weekly scalp DPC. Whole blood, unfractionated, served as the material for total RNA extraction. Details on this clonotype: Antigen unknown.

TCRdb fed the RACE reads into MiXCR, producing one record per CDR3 protein. Of about 340,000 distinct CDR3 sequences listed, roughly 6.9% are singletons. The sequence was obtained from a woman in her late teens or twenties with alopecia areata. Some clones in this sample may be carry-over from other donors' samples. The V call is TRBV6-5, the J call TRBJ1-4, with D maybe TRBD1 (5 bases). The sample in question was whole blood, obtained in connection with sensitization to the hapten diphenylcyclopropenone (DPC). The CDR3 nucleotides read TGTGCCAGCAGTTACTCTACGGGACGGTATGAAAAACTGTTTTTT. As protein: CASSYSTGRYEKLFF.